These 13 T cell receptor beta chains share one sample of origin, sequenced in a study (dated by TCRdb to about 2016). The library was produced with RT-PCR. Instrument on record: Illumina MiSeq. TCRdb trimmed the raw reads at Q25, called clones with MiXCR and kept productive beta chains. Rows with one shared CDR3 protein collapse into an entry with the most common genes and DNA. This sample is represented by 650,000 to 800,000 distinct CDR3 sequences; about 14% of them were singletons. Together, the top ten hold 3.6% of the sample. The sequencing sample was made of memory CD4+ T cells from blood. Source of these receptors: a female donor in good health, serving as a healthy control.

This chain joins TRBV6-6 and TRBJ1-5; D unclear. Germline CDR1 reads MNHNY; CDR2 reads SVGAGI (reference sequence). This CDR3 has 10 amino acids. Trimming left V 7 bases short and J 7 bases short, with 5 bases between. The CDR3 reads CASNYQPQHF. CDR3 bases: TGTGCCAGCAACTACCAGCCCCAGCATTTT.

CDR3 in amino acids: CASRSQGYEQYF. The CDR3 DNA reads TGTGCCAGCAGGTCACAGGGCTACGAGCAGTACTTC. The chain recombines TRBV7-3 with TRBJ2-7; a weak D match, TRBD1 (6 bases). CDR3 size: 12 residues. V was cut by 6 bases and J by 3 bases, with 9 bases left in between. Germline CDR1 SGHTA, CDR2 FQGTGA.

The J gene is TRBJ2-5, the V gene TRBV5-6, with TRBD1 matching over 11 bases. Germline lookup yields CDR1 SGHDT and CDR2 YYEEEE. After removal of 4 bases from V and 9 bases from J, the junction contained 20 bases not matched to a gene. The length of the CDR3 is 18 residues. The CDR3 nucleotides are TGTGCCAGCAGCACCAGGAGGGCGGGACAGGGGGATCTATTTGCCCAGTACTTC. This codes for CASSTRRAGQGDLFAQYF.

The sample holds many counts of this clonotype. The rearrangement links TRBV4-3 to TRBJ1-5, with 7 nucleotides matching TRBD1. The V segment lost 0 bases and the J segment 6 bases; nucleotides outside the gene matches: 8. This CDR3 comprises 16 residues. Germline CDR1 is LGHNA and CDR2 is YSLEER. CDR3 residues: CASSQDSRGNAQPQHF. DNA of the CDR3: TGCGCCAGCAGCCAAGACTCCAGGGGGAACGCTCAGCCCCAGCATTTT.

The chain has TRBV20-1 and TRBJ2-7, with 7 nucleotides matching TRBD1. Germline V gene sequence: CDR1 DFQATT, CDR2 SNEGSKA (reference sequence). J lost 2 bases, V lost 5 bases, and 3 bases had no gene match. This CDR3 spans 12 amino acids. The CDR3 here is CSALDRAYEQYF. Written as DNA, the CDR3 is TGCAGTGCTTTAGACAGGGCCTACGAGCAGTACTTC.

This clonotype was counted ten times or more. The chain is built from TRBV24-1 and TRBJ2-3; D is undetermined. With 1 base removed from V and 0 bases from J, the gap between germline ends came to 4 bases. CDR1 is KGHDR and CDR2 is SFDVKD in the germline V gene. The CDR3 has 14 amino acids. The CDR3 reads CATSDLQSTDTQYF. The CDR3 nucleotides are TGTGCCACCAGTGATTTACAGAGCACAGATACGCAGTATTTT.

The chain carries TRBV7-2 and TRBJ1-3; tentative D call: TRBD1 (5 bases). There are 14 residues in the CDR3. Germline CDR1 is SGHTA and CDR2 is FQGNSA. The V and J ends lost 5 bases and 8 bases respectively, with 16 bases between them. The CDR3 region is CASSLWTWLDTIYF. DNA of the CDR3: TGTGCCAGCAGCCTATGGACATGGTTGGACACCATATATTTT.

This clonotype occurred many times. The chain combines TRBV7-2 with TRBJ2-7, with TRBD1 matching 9 bases. V was pared by 4 bases and J by 6 bases, with 4 bases of the junction left unmatched. CDR1 SGHTA and CDR2 FQGNSA come from the germline V gene. The length of the CDR3 is 13 residues. CDR3 loop: CASSSGTGREQYF. CDR3 DNA sequence: TGTGCCAGCAGCTCGGGGACAGGGCGCGAGCAGTACTTC.

This clonotype showed up just a few times. This chain uses TRBV12-3 or TRBV12-4 with TRBJ2-1; 11 bases align to TRBD1. The CDR3 length is 16 residues. V trimming: 4 bases; J trimming: 3 bases; junction bases outside the gene matches: 5. DNA of the CDR3: TGTGCCAGCAGTTGGGACAGGGGGAACGTCTACAATGAGCAGTTCTTC. Translated: CASSWDRGNVYNEQFF.

This clonotype was observed at least ten times. The chain joins TRBV5-1 to TRBJ2-7, with D perhaps given as TRBD1 or TRBD2 (5 bases each). The germline V gene has CDR1 SGHRS and CDR2 YFSETQ. The CDR3 covers 14 residues. The V end lost 0 bases, the J end lost 6 bases, and 13 bases lay between the germline ends. The CDR3, as DNA: TGCGCCAGCAGCTTGGCAGGGCAAGGACTCGAGCAGTACTTC. It yields the protein CASSLAGQGLEQYF.

This clonotype was counted between two and nine times. The chain carries TRBV20-1 and TRBJ1-1; 7 bases line up with TRBD1. Unmatched junction bases numbered 8, after V lost 0 bases and J lost 7 bases. The germline V gene encodes CDR1 DFQATT and CDR2 SNEGSKA (reference sequence). There are 14 residues in the CDR3. The CDR3 DNA reads TGCAGTGCTAGAGATTTGAGGGACAGCATTGAAGCTTTCTTT. As protein: CSARDLRDSIEAFF.

Ten or more counts support this clonotype. The chain is built from TRBV29-1 and TRBJ1-2; 8 nucleotides agree with TRBD1. After removal of 7 bases from V and 4 bases from J, the junction contained 8 bases not matched to a gene. Germline loops: CDR1 SQVTM, CDR2 ANQGSEA. The CDR3 covers 13 residues. DNA of the CDR3: TGCAGCGCCGCGACAGGGGCCACCTATGGCTACACCTTC. Encoded protein: CSAATGATYGYTF.

This clonotype was recorded many times. CDR3 nucleotides: TGCGCCAGCAGCCGAGCGACAGTGGCGAGTGGGGATACGCAGTATTTT. This gives the protein CASSRATVASGDTQYF. The gene calls are TRBV4-1 and TRBJ2-3; weak D call: TRBD1 (5 bases). This CDR3 region has 16 residues. The ends were cut back, 4 bases at V and 6 bases at J, with 20 bases in the middle. Germline V CDR1 and CDR2: MGHRA, YSYEKL.